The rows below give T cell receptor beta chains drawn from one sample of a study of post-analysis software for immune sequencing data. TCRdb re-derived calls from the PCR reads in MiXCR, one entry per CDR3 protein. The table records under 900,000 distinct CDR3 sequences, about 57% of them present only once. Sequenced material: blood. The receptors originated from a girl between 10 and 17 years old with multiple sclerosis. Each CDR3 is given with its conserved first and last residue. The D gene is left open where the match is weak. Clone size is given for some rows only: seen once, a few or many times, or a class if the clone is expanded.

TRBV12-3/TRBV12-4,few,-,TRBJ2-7,CASRFGGTYEQYF,TGTGCCAGCCGATTTGGCGGCACCTACGAGCAGTACTTC
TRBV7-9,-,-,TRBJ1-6,CASSLAQGYNSPLHF,TGTGCCAGCAGCTTAGCACAGGGTTATAATTCACCCCTCCACTTT
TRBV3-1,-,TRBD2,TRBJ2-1,CASSQGSGLGDEQFF,TGTGCCAGCAGCCAAGGGTCGGGACTAGGGGATGAGCAGTTCTTC
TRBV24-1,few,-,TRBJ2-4,CATSDFTSSLTLAKNIQYF,TGTGCCACCAGTGATTTTACTAGCAGTTTGACTCTAGCCAAAAACATTCAGTACTTC
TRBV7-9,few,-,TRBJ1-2,CASSLAASGGYTF,TGTGCCAGCAGCTTAGCTGCCTCAGGGGGCTACACCTTC
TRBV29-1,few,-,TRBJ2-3,CSVEDGGPSDTQYF,TGCAGCGTTGAAGATGGCGGGCCGTCCGATACGCAGTATTTT
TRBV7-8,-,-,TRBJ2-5,CASGRGFRGEETQYF,TGTGCCAGCGGCAGGGGCTTCCGGGGGGAAGAGACCCAGTACTTC
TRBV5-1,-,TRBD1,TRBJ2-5,CASSFSWAGGTSETQYF,TGCGCCAGCAGCTTCAGTTGGGCAGGGGGCACCTCGGAGACCCAGTACTTC
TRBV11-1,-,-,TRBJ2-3,CAIGDDSTDTQYF,TGTGCAATCGGGGATGATAGCACAGATACGCAGTATTTT
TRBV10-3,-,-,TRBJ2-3,CASQEGVGFTDTQYF,TGTGCCTCACAGGAAGGGGTAGGGTTCACAGATACGCAGTATTTT
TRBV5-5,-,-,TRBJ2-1,CASSLDKTSSYNEQFF,TGTGCCAGCAGCTTGGACAAGACTAGTTCCTACAATGAGCAGTTCTTC
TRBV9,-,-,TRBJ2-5,CASSVGHGVGQETQYF,TGTGCCAGCAGCGTAGGGCACGGGGTGGGACAAGAGACCCAGTACTTC
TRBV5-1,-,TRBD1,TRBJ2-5,CASSRTGAGETQYF,TGCGCCAGCAGCCGGACAGGGGCAGGAGAGACCCAGTACTTC
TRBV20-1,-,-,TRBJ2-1,CSARDERVSSYNEQFF,TGCAGTGCTAGAGATGAGCGGGTGAGCTCCTACAATGAGCAGTTCTTC
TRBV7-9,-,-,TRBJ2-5,CASSVPQDQETQYF,TGTGCCAGCAGCGTACCTCAGGACCAAGAGACCCAGTACTTC
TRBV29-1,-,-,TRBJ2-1,CSVEGQYSEQFF,TGCAGCGTTGAGGGACAATACAGTGAGCAGTTCTTC
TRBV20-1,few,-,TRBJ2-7,CSASERGIHYEQYF,TGCAGTGCTAGCGAGAGGGGAATCCACTACGAGCAGTACTTC
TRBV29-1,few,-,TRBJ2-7,CSVVGGGRQGGYEQYF,TGCAGCGTCGTTGGAGGCGGGAGACAGGGTGGCTACGAGCAGTACTTC
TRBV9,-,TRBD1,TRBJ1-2,CASSVDYGGQSYGYTF,TGTGCCAGCAGCGTAGATTACGGGGGACAGTCCTATGGCTACACCTTC
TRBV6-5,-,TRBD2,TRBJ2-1,CASRTGLAGMDEQFF,TGTGCCAGCAGAACGGGACTAGCGGGAATGGATGAGCAGTTCTTC
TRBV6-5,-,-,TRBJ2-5,CASSYGGTVRGKRYF,TGTGCCAGCAGTTACGGGGGTACTGTACGTGGTAAACGGTACTTC
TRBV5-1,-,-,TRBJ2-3,CASSLALTANTDTQYF,TGCGCCAGCAGCTTGGCCTTGACAGCCAACACAGATACGCAGTATTTT
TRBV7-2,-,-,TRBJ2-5,CASSFMLGNQETQYF,TGTGCCAGCAGCTTTATGTTGGGAAACCAAGAGACCCAGTACTTC
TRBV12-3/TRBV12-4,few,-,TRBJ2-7,CASSFEGYEQYF,TGTGCCAGCAGTTTTGAGGGCTACGAGCAGTACTTC
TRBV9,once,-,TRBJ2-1,CASSVGAGYNEQFF,TGTGCCAGCAGCGTAGGAGCAGGGTACAATGAGCAGTTCTTC
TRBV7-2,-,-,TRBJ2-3,CASSPLGISTDTQYF,TGTGCCAGCAGCCCCCTAGGCATCAGCACAGATACGCAGTATTTT
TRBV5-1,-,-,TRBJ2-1,CASSLASHVSGVEQFF,TGCGCCAGCAGCTTGGCCTCTCACGTTTCGGGAGTTGAGCAGTTCTTC
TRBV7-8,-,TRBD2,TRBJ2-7,CASSLLAGRSSYEQYF,TGTGCCAGCAGCTTGCTAGCGGGTCGAAGCTCCTACGAGCAGTACTTC
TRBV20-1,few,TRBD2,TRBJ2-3,CSASLAGVRPDTQYF,TGCAGTGCTAGTTTAGCGGGAGTCCGTCCAGATACGCAGTATTTT
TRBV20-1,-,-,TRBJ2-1,CSARGQGRRNEQFF,TGCAGTGCTAGAGGTCAGGGGCGAAGGAATGAGCAGTTCTTC
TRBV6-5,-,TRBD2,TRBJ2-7,CASSYSYSGVYEQYF,TGTGCCAGCAGTTACTCGTATAGCGGGGTTTACGAGCAGTACTTC
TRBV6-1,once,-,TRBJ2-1,CASSEGLVRGEQFF,TGTGCCAGCAGTGAAGGACTAGTTAGGGGTGAGCAGTTCTTC
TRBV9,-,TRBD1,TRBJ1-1,CASSGETGYTEAFF,TGTGCCAGCAGCGGCGAGACAGGGTACACTGAAGCTTTCTTT
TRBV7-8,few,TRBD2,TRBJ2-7,CASSAQGLAGASSAYEQYF,TGTGCCAGCAGCGCACAGGGACTAGCGGGGGCCTCTAGCGCCTACGAGCAGTACTTC
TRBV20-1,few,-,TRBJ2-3,CSASDSGLSTDTQYF,TGCAGTGCTTCCGACAGCGGTCTCTCCACAGATACGCAGTATTTT
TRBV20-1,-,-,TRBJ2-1,CSARDWGCNEQFF,TGCAGTGCTAGAGACTGGGGTTGCAATGAGCAGTTCTTC
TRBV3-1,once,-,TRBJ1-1,CASSQVRGTEAFF,TGTGCCAGCAGCCAAGTACGGGGGACTGAAGCTTTCTTT
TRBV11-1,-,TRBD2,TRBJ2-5,CASSLGRTSGGLVPSHQETQYF,TGTGCCAGCAGCTTAGGGAGGACTAGCGGGGGGCTGGTACCCTCTCACCAAGAGACCCAGTACTTC
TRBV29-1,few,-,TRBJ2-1,CSVFRLTNEQFF,TGCAGCGTTTTCAGACTAACCAATGAGCAGTTCTTC
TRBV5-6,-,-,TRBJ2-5,CASSSLQRRAETQYF,TGTGCCAGCAGCTCCCTCCAGCGGAGGGCAGAGACCCAGTACTTC
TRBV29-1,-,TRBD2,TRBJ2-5,CVAQGLAGETQYF,TGCGTCGCCCAAGGACTAGCGGGAGAGACCCAGTACTTC
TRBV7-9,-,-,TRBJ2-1,CASSLDGPQFF,TGTGCCAGCAGCTTAGACGGGCCCCAGTTCTTC